This paragraph covers one T cell receptor (beta chain) sequence. The record originates from a study of somatic mutations in cytotoxic T cells in rheumatoid arthritis. TCRdb keeps only in-frame clones here, not all; method: immunoSEQ multiplex PCR. The table lists roughly 13,000 clones, around 78% of them singletons. CDR3 length: 13 amino acids. Germline CDR1 is SGHTA and CDR2 is FQGTGA. Trimming took off 2 bases at V and 3 bases at J, with 7 bases between the two ends. This receptor was obtained from an adult with rheumatoid arthritis. The gene calls are TRBV7-3 and TRBJ1-2; tentatively, D is TRBD1 (5 bases). The sequenced sample was CD8+ T cells sorted from blood. This chain's CDR3 is CASSLETDYGYTF. The CDR3 DNA sequence: TGTGCCAGCAGCTTAGAGACAGACTATGGCTACACCTTC.